This T cell receptor beta chain was obtained from a study of chemoradiotherapy in HPV16-positive cancers. On the study more broadly: A couple of HPV16-positive patients' cells yielded candidate HPV-specific clones and common motifs.

Study-wide results and limits: In HPV16-positive patients, HPV-responsive T-cell expansion tracked better recurrence-free survival. During treatment, candidate HPV-specific clones and E7-related motifs expanded in tumor. The functional HPV-specific definition rests on just two HPV16-positive patients.

About this clone itself: The antigen is not known.

Sequenced by immunoSEQ multiplex PCR; TCRdb stores in-frame clones only, minus some. This sample carries 30,000 or so clones, over 65% of them seen once, and the ten largest clones take over 4.5%. The CDR3 spans 13 residues. Germline-derived CDR1 and CDR2 are LNHDA and SQIVND (reference sequence). The V and J ends lost 5 bases and 3 bases, in that order; junction bases with no gene match: 3. The sample consisted of blood, taken from a patient who underwent chemoradiotherapy. This TCR came from a human donor with HPV-associated anogenital cancer. The chain is built from TRBV19 and TRBJ2-5; 7 nucleotides agree with TRBD2. CDR3 nucleotide sequence: TGTGCCAGTAGTCTAGGGACTAAAGAGACCCAGTACTTC. Its protein product is CASSLGTKETQYF.